The following is a T cell receptor (beta chain) sequence with its context. This sample stems from a study of technical replicates of blood from several donors. CDR3 length: 13 amino acids. Trimming took 6 bases from V and 1 from J, leaving 9 bases between them. Germline CDR1 is MNHNY and CDR2 is SVGAGI (reference sequence). Generated by immunoSEQ multiplex PCR, the TCRdb table keeps only in-frame clones and is missing some. This sample carries 95,000 to 100,000 clones, nearly 96% of them seen once, and the ten largest clones take approximately 0.2%. What was sequenced was T cells isolated from PBMCs. The receptor's source is a human donor in good health. The chain recombines TRBV6-6 with TRBJ1-2; no reliable D call. For the CDR3, the DNA is TGTGCCAGCAGCCCCAGCGATAACTATGGCTACACCTTC. Encoded protein: CASSPSDNYGYTF.